This TCR beta chain is drawn from a study of blood T cell repertoires in COVID-19. Study-level background: From the United States, Italy and Spain came samples of acute and convalescent COVID-19.

Some clones are missing from TCRdb's copy, which holds only in-frame ones; the method was immunoSEQ multiplex PCR. The sample includes over 120,000 clones, approximately 83% of them seen just once. CDR1 and CDR2 (germline): LGHDT, YNNKEL (reference sequence). J gave up 7 bases and V 0 bases, and 0 bases lay outside the gene matches. The CDR3 is 14 residues long. Sample: peripheral blood. This chain uses TRBV3-1 (or the pseudogene TRBV3-2) with TRBJ1-6; TRBD1 matches at 7 bases. This TCR derives from a woman aged 60-75 years with acute or convalescent COVID-19. In DNA form, the CDR3 reads TGTGCCAGCAGCCAAGACAGGGGGAATTCACCCCTCCACTTT. Its protein product is CASSQDRGNSPLHF.